This TCR beta chain was found in a study of blood T cells in healthy people across ages. Study conclusions and caveats: There was a strong correlation between TCR beta diversity and naive T cell percentage.

A J-beta primer mix and a sample-barcoded 5' primer were used in a second PCR of roughly 7 to 12 cycles. Every individual sample yielded 2.5 million or more paired-end reads (each containing CDR3). TCRdb analysed the 5' RACE reads with MiXCR anew, one entry per CDR3 protein. Among fewer than 900,000 distinct CDR3 sequences listed, around 36% were seen once. Points on this clonotype: Its antigen is still unknown.

The sequence was collected from a man younger than 35 in good health. Sequenced material: blood.

CDR3 DNA: TGTGCCAGCAGTTTGGCGGGGGAATACTCCTACAATGAGCAGTTCTTC. This codes for CASSLAGEYSYNEQFF. V is TRBV12-3 or TRBV12-4 and J is TRBJ2-1, with 7 bases fitting TRBD2. The CDR3 has 16 residues. With 3 bases clipped from V and 0 bases from J, the junction kept 5 bases outside the gene matches.